This TCR beta chain was sequenced for a study of Ad26.COV2.S vaccination and SARS-CoV-2 variants. At the level of the study: Ad26.COV2.S, an intramuscular injection, was given once or twice 56 days apart. General observations from the study: In vaccinated individuals, spike-specific CD8+ and CD4+ T cell responses reportedly displayed substantial breadth. From the TCR breadth and depth analyses, total T cell responses may have been underestimated.

Germline CDR1 reads SGHAT; CDR2 reads FQDESV (reference sequence). The V end was cut by 6 bases, the J end by 3 bases, with 20 bases between. The CDR3 is made up of 16 amino acids. Sequenced by immunoSEQ multiplex PCR; TCRdb stores in-frame clones only, minus some. The sample carries 300,000 to 400,000 clones, 80% to 90% recorded once. Treatment here: some 19 received Ad26.COV2.S at low or high dose, single or two shots; 5 received placebo; per-sample allocation not given. It was on day 63 after the first vaccine or placebo injection that samples were taken. It was Wuhan-strain SARS-CoV-2 spike that the Ad26 vaccine vector expressed. Regarding this clone: Its target is not known.

The sequence was obtained from a person between 18 and 60 years old who received the Ad26.COV2.S COVID-19 vaccine or a placebo. Here the sequenced sample was peripheral blood, taken in a trial of Ad26.COV2.S vaccine versus placebo. The gene calls are TRBV11-1 and TRBJ1-1, with TRBD1 as a possible D gene (6 bases). The CDR3 is CASRKGEGGIDTEAFF. DNA for the CDR3: TGTGCCAGCAGGAAAGGAGAAGGGGGAATTGACACTGAAGCTTTCTTT.